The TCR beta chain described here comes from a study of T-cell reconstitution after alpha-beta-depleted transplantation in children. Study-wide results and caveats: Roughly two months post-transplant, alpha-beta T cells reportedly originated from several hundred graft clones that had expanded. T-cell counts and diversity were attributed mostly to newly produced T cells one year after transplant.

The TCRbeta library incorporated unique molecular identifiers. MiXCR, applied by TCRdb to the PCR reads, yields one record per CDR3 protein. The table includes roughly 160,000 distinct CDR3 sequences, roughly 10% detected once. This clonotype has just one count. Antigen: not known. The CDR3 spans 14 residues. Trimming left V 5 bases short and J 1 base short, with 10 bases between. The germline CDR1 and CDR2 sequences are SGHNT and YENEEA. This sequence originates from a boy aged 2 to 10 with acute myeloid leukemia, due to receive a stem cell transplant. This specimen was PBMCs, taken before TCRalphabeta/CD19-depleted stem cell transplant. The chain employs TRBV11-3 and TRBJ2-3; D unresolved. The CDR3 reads CASSAGAGTDTQYF. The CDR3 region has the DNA TGTGCCAGCAGCGCCGGAGCTGGCACAGATACGCAGTATTTT.